The 27 T cell receptor beta chains in this list originate from one sample, sequenced in a study of T-cell reconstitution after alpha-beta-depleted transplantation in children. Unique molecular identifiers tagged the TCRbeta library. TCRdb analysed the PCR reads with MiXCR anew, one entry per CDR3 protein. Among about 260,000 distinct CDR3 sequences, less than 9% were seen once, and the ten largest hold less than 8%. The source was PBMCs, mostly from graft donor cells, collected 180 days after TCRalphabeta/CD19-depleted stem cell transplant. The receptors shown here come from a male patient aged 10 to 17 who had a stem cell transplant for acute lymphoblastic leukemia, so the T cells may come from the graft donor.

As to this clonotype: A much larger clone lies a single base off, so this may be a read error. This chain connects TRBV11-2 to TRBJ1-1; tentative D call: TRBD1 (6 bases). Germline V gene data show CDR1 as SGHAT and CDR2 as FQNNGV. This CDR3 is 14 amino acids long. CDR3 bases: TGTGCCAGCAGTCAACGGGGGCGGAACATTGAAGCTTTCTTT. Encoded protein: CASSQRGRNIEAFF.

This clonotype was counted at least ten times. The V and J genes are TRBV20-1 and TRBJ2-7; TRBD1 agrees at 7 bases. Germline CDR1 is DFQATT and CDR2 is SNEGSKA (reference sequence). CDR3 length: 13 amino acids. V shed 5 bases and J 7 bases; nucleotides not matched to a gene: 11. In nucleotides, the CDR3 is TGCAGTGCTCACACAGGGTCAGGGGGTGAGCAGTACTTC. Translated: CSAHTGSGGEQYF.

The table lists this clonotype with many counts. The V and J genes are TRBV4-3 and TRBJ2-3, with D perhaps assigned TRBD1 or TRBD2 (5 bases each). Germline V gives CDR1 LGHNA, CDR2 YSLEER. CDR3 length equals 13 residues. V shed 0 bases and J shed 13 bases, with 14 bases lying between them. CDR3 loop: CASSQDSGAGEYF. CDR3 DNA sequence: TGCGCCAGCAGCCAAGATTCCGGGGCTGGGGAGTATTTT.

This clonotype has at least ten counts. The rearrangement uses TRBV12-3 or TRBV12-4 and TRBJ1-6, with D tentatively TRBD1 (5 bases). This CDR3 contains 16 residues. The V end lost 3 bases, the J end lost 0 bases, and 9 bases lay between the germline ends. For the CDR3, the DNA is TGTGCCAGCAGTTTTGGGGACCTCTCCTATAATTCACCCCTCCACTTT. It encodes CASSFGDLSYNSPLHF.

There are many counts of this clonotype. The chain carries TRBV20-1 and TRBJ2-1; D call uncertain. V was clipped by 5 bases and J by 9 bases, with 11 bases between them. Germline V CDR1 and CDR2: DFQATT, SNEGSKA (reference sequence). The CDR3 is 11 residues long. The CDR3 loop reads CSAHSYSEQFF. DNA for the CDR3: TGCAGTGCTCACTCCTATTCTGAGCAGTTCTTC.

There are many counts of this clonotype. V gene TRBV12-3 or TRBV12-4 combines with J gene TRBJ1-2; 8 bases match TRBD1. This CDR3 region has 18 residues. The V and J ends lost 1 base and 3 bases, in that order; junction bases with no gene match: 13. The CDR3 loop is CASSLVGQGARIHYGYTF. The CDR3 DNA is TGTGCCAGCAGTTTAGTAGGTCAGGGGGCGCGGATACACTATGGCTACACCTTC.

Comment on this clonotype: This may stem from a read error, because a much larger clone lies one nucleotide away. The rearrangement joins TRBV9 to TRBJ2-1, with unresolved D. This CDR3 region has 12 residues. The germline gives CDR1 SGDLS, CDR2 YYNGEE. CDR3 residues: CASSVDPNAQFF. DNA of the CDR3: TGTGCCAGCAGCGTAGACCCCAATGCGCAGTTCTTC.

This clonotype was detected ten times or more. The chain has TRBV14 and TRBJ2-5; no reliable D call. Trimming took 1 base from V and 2 from J, leaving 5 bases between them. This CDR3 comprises 13 residues. In germline, CDR1 is SGHDN, CDR2 FVKESK. The CDR3 DNA reads as TGTGCCAGCAGCCAAGGACTGCAAGAGACCCAGTACTTC. It is translated as CASSQGLQETQYF.

This clonotype has ten or more counts. J is TRBJ1-5 and V is TRBV20-1; tentative D call: TRBD1 (5 bases). Looked up from germline, CDR1 is DFQATT and CDR2 is SNEGSKA (reference sequence). The CDR3 is made up of 15 amino acids. Deletions cut 3 bases from V and 1 base from J, with 13 bases between. The CDR3 protein is CSARIPGTSNQPQHF. CDR3 DNA sequence: TGCAGTGCTAGGATCCCGGGGACCAGCAATCAGCCCCAGCATTTT.

This clonotype was counted at least ten times. This sequence joins TRBV27 and TRBJ2-1; tentative D call: TRBD2 (6 bases). This CDR3 has 13 amino acids. Trimming took 6 bases from V and 9 from J, leaving 15 bases between them. Per the germline V gene, CDR1 is MNHEY and CDR2 is SMNVEV (reference sequence). DNA for the CDR3: TGTGCCAGCAGAGGGGAGGAAGAGGGTGAGCAGTTCTTC. This encodes CASRGEEEGEQFF.

The sample holds many counts of this clonotype. The rearrangement joins TRBV10-3 to TRBJ1-4, with TRBD1 matching 10 bases. The CDR3 length is 14 residues. J gave up 6 bases and V 5 bases, and 3 bases lay outside the gene matches. Germline CDR1 ENHRY, CDR2 SYGVKD. The CDR3 loop is CAISPGTGDEKLFF. The CDR3 DNA follows: TGTGCCATCAGTCCCGGGACAGGGGATGAAAAACTGTTTTTT.

This chain connects TRBV20-1 to TRBJ1-1; no definite D call. CDR3 length: 11 amino acids. Germline values: CDR1 DFQATT, CDR2 SNEGSKA (reference sequence). This CDR3 is CRPLIDTEAFF. CDR3 coding DNA: TGCAGGCCACTGATAGACACTGAAGCTTTCTTT.

The V gene is TRBV5-1, the J gene TRBJ1-1; D gene ambiguous. V lost 1 base, J lost 5 bases, and 9 bases lay in between. Germline V gives CDR1 SGHRS, CDR2 YFSETQ. This CDR3 is 13 amino acids long. CDR3 in DNA: TGCGCCAGCAGCTTGAGTACCGAAACTGAAGCTTTCTTT. Its translation is CASSLSTETEAFF.

This clonotype was observed at least ten times. CDR3 amino acids: CASSALTSTDTQYF. CDR3 sequence (DNA): TGTGCCAGCAGTGCTCTCACTAGCACAGATACGCAGTATTTT. The chain recombines TRBV27 with TRBJ2-3, with unresolved D. Germline V gene data show CDR1 as MNHEY and CDR2 as SMNVEV (reference sequence). Deletions cut 5 bases from V and 0 bases from J, with 9 bases between. The CDR3 is made up of 14 amino acids.

This clonotype appeared many times. The chain links TRBV7-2 to TRBJ1-5; no definite D call. This CDR3 is 15 amino acids long. V was clipped by 5 bases and J by 7 bases, with 18 bases between them. Germline loops: CDR1 SGHTA, CDR2 FQGNSA. The CDR3 nucleotides read TGTGCCAGCAGCCGAACCGCCACCTCCCAGCAGCCCCAGCATTTT. It yields the protein CASSRTATSQQPQHF.

This clonotype was observed many times. The chain employs TRBV24-1 and TRBJ1-5; TRBD1 might be the D (6 bases). The CDR3 is made up of 15 amino acids. Germline V lookup: CDR1 KGHDR, CDR2 SFDVKD. Trimming shortened V by 2 bases and J by 6 bases, and 13 bases separated the two germline ends. The CDR3 region has the DNA TGTGCCACCAGTGATTCGAAGGGGGGATCTCAGCCCCAGCATTTT. Amino acids: CATSDSKGGSQPQHF.

In its sample, this clonotype was seen many times. This rearrangement joins TRBV29-1 to TRBJ2-1; D possibly corresponds to TRBD2 (6 bases). Trimming removed 4 bases at V and 0 bases at J, with 10 bases between. This CDR3 spans 14 amino acids. Germline assignment: CDR1 SQVTM and CDR2 ANQGSEA. The chain's CDR3 is CSVVGRSSYNEQFF. CDR3 nucleotide sequence: TGCAGCGTTGTAGGGAGGTCCTCCTACAATGAGCAGTTCTTC.

This clonotype was picked up many times. This sequence joins TRBV7-9 and TRBJ2-5, with TRBD2 matching 7 bases. Germline CDR1 SEHNR, CDR2 FQNEAQ (reference sequence). The length of the CDR3 is 16 residues. J was trimmed by 4 bases and V by 0 bases; bases with no gene match: 8. The CDR3 bases are TGTGCCAGCAGCTTAGCGGGAGGGCTCTGGGGAGAGACCCAGTACTTC. Its translation: CASSLAGGLWGETQYF.

This clonotype was picked up many times. This chain connects TRBV18 to TRBJ1-3; D remains unclear. V was pared by 3 bases and J by 0 bases, with 12 bases between. This CDR3 has 16 residues. Germline V gives CDR1 KGHSH, CDR2 LQKENI. The CDR3 reads CASSPAEGGSGNTIYF. The CDR3 DNA reads as TGTGCCAGCTCACCGGCGGAGGGTGGCTCTGGAAACACCATATATTTT.

The chain uses TRBV7-3 and TRBJ1-2; the match to TRBD1 covers 9 bases. J was trimmed by 5 bases and V by 5 bases; bases with no gene match: 12. The CDR3 spans 16 residues. Germline assignment: CDR1 SGHTA and CDR2 FQGTGA. DNA of the CDR3: TGTGCCAGCAGCCTTACCGCCGGACAGGGGATTTATGGCTACACCTTC. It is translated as CASSLTAGQGIYGYTF. Full variable domain (remainder filled in from reference TRBV7-3 and TRBJ1-2): GAGVSQTPSNKVTEKGKYVELRCDPISGHTALYWYRQSLGQGPEFLIYFQGTGAADDSGLPNDRFFAVRPEGSVSTLKIQRTERGDSAVYLCASSLTAGQGIYGYTFGSGTRLTVV.

Ten or more counts support this clonotype. The chain recombines TRBV3-1 with TRBJ1-1; D is possibly TRBD1 (6 bases). CDR1 LGHDT and CDR2 YNNKEL come from the germline V gene (reference sequence). This CDR3 contains 17 residues. Trimming shortened V by 4 bases and J by 4 bases, and 22 bases separated the two germline ends. The CDR3 DNA follows: TGTGCCAGCAGCCCCCCAGGGGACTTCACCTGGCGCACTGAAGCTTTCTTT. Protein: CASSPPGDFTWRTEAFF. The complete variable domain, with remaining parts taken from reference TRBV3-1 and TRBJ1-1, reads DTAVSQTPKYLVTQMGNDKSIKCEQNLGHDTMYWYKQDSKKFLKIMFSYNNKELIINETVPNRFSPKSPDKAHLNLHINSLELGDSAVYFCASSPPGDFTWRTEAFFGQGTRLTVV.

This clonotype was seen ten or more times. This chain connects TRBV6-1 to TRBJ1-6, with a tentative D call TRBD1 (5 bases). The CDR3 consists of 14 residues. Germline V gene sequence: CDR1 MNHNS, CDR2 SASEGT. V shed 7 bases and J shed 7 bases, with 14 bases lying between them. DNA for the CDR3: TGTGCCAGCAAACCCGGGGCGCAGAATTCACCCCTCCACTTT. Encoded protein: CASKPGAQNSPLHF.

This clonotype was seen repeatedly, ten times or more. The rearrangement links TRBV6-5 to TRBJ1-5, with 9 bases that match TRBD1. J gave up 7 bases and V 5 bases, and 9 bases lay outside the gene matches. The germline gives CDR1 MNHEY, CDR2 SVGAGI. The CDR3 totals 15 residues. This CDR3 reads CASSHKQGAGQPQHF. CDR3 bases: TGTGCCAGCAGTCACAAACAGGGGGCAGGGCAGCCCCAGCATTTT.

This rearrangement joins TRBV28 to TRBJ1-3; the D gene is possibly TRBD1 (5 bases). V was cut by 5 bases and J by 0 bases, with 11 bases left in between. There are 15 residues in the CDR3. The germline CDR1 and CDR2 sequences are MDHEN and SYDVKM. CDR3 in DNA: TGTGCCAGCAGTCTTTGGAGGGGCTCTGGAAACACCATATATTTT. This encodes CASSLWRGSGNTIYF.

This clonotype was detected ten times or more. The gene calls are TRBV18 and TRBJ1-2; weak D call: TRBD1 (5 bases). Trimming removed 0 bases at V and 4 bases at J, with 15 bases between. The CDR3 spans 16 residues. Germline V gives CDR1 KGHSH, CDR2 LQKENI. The CDR3 spells CASSPPIWDSSYGYTF. In DNA form, the CDR3 reads TGTGCCAGCTCACCACCAATTTGGGACTCTTCCTATGGCTACACCTTC. Full variable domain (outside the CDR3, taken from reference TRBV18 and TRBJ1-2): NAGVMQNPRHLVRRRGQEARLRCSPMKGHSHVYWYRQLPEEGLKFMVYLQKENIIDESGMPKERFSAEFPKEGPSILRIQQVVRGDSAAYFCASSPPIWDSSYGYTFGSGTRLTVV.

This clonotype was counted many times. This chain connects TRBV12-3 or TRBV12-4 to TRBJ2-7; no reliable D call. The germline V and J ends were trimmed by 6 bases and 4 bases, with 10 bases remaining between them. The CDR3 is 12 amino acids. The CDR3 sequence is CASSPTNYEQYF. DNA for the CDR3: TGTGCCAGCAGCCCTACTAATTACGAGCAGTACTTC.

This clonotype has only a few counts. The V call is TRBV19, the J call TRBJ1-5; D unresolved. Germline values: CDR1 LNHDA, CDR2 SQIVND (reference sequence). The CDR3 is 14 residues long. The V end was cut by 1 base, the J end by 5 bases, with 9 bases between. This chain's CDR3 is CASSIVSLDQPQHF. The CDR3 DNA follows: TGTGCCAGTAGTATAGTTTCCCTCGATCAGCCCCAGCATTTT. Drawing the rest from reference TRBV19 and TRBJ1-5, the complete variable domain is DGGITQSPKYLFRKEGQNVTLSCEQNLNHDAMYWYRQDPGQGLRLIYYSQIVNDFQKGDIAEGYSVSREKKESFPLTVTSAQKNPTAFYLCASSIVSLDQPQHFGDGTRLSIL.